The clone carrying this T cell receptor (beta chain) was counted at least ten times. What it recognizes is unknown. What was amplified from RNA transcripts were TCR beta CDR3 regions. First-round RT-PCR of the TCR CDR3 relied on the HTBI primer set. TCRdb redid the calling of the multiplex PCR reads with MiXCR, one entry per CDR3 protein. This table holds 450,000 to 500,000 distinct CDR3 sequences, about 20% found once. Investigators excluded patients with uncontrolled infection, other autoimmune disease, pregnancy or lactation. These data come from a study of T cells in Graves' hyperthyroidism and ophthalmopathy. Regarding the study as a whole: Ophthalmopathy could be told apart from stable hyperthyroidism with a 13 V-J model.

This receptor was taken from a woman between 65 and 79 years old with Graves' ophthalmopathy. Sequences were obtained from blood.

The CDR3 nucleotides read TGTGCCAGCAGTTCCATTAGCGCCGGGGAGCTGTTTTTT. Translation gives CASSSISAGELFF. This chain links TRBV12-3 or TRBV12-4 with TRBJ2-2, with TRBD2 as a possible D gene (5 bases). Trimming stripped 4 bases from V and 6 bases from J, with 9 bases between. The CDR3 is 13 residues long.